A selection of T cell receptor beta chains follows, all from one sample in a study of naive and memory T cell subsets. In TCRdb, the UMI-ligation and nested PCR reads were re-called with MiXCR into one record per CDR3 protein. The data contain some 25,000 distinct CDR3 sequences, around 5.3% of them singletons. The sample was blood. These receptors all come from an adult in good health. The CDR3 runs from the conserved cysteine through the conserved F or W. A D gene is named only where the DNA matches it firmly. The size entry is marked missing in some rows and otherwise reads once, few, many or a size class.

many,TRBV4-1,TRBJ1-2,TRBD1,CASSHDRERNGYTF,TGCGCCAGCAGCCATGACAGGGAGAGAAATGGCTACACCTTC
few,TRBV12-3/TRBV12-4,TRBJ2-6,TRBD1,CASRQGAPGANVLTF,TGTGCCAGCAGACAGGGGGCGCCTGGGGCCAACGTCCTGACTTTC
medium-sized,TRBV20-1,TRBJ1-2,.,CSGGEGAYGYTF,TGCAGTGGGGGGGAAGGGGCCTATGGCTACACCTTC
many,TRBV20-1,TRBJ2-1,.,CSARNAPHAPSYNEQFF,TGCAGTGCTAGAAATGCCCCCCATGCCCCCTCCTACAATGAGCAGTTCTTC
many,TRBV29-1,TRBJ2-1,TRBD2,CSVEDRGGGVNEQFF,TGCAGCGTTGAAGATCGTGGGGGAGGGGTCAATGAGCAGTTCTTC
many,TRBV6-5,TRBJ2-3,.,CASSYSGRSTDTQYF,TGTGCCAGCAGTTACTCGGGACGGAGCACAGATACGCAGTATTTT
many,TRBV6-2/TRBV6-3,TRBJ2-3,TRBD2,CASALGSGRDTQYF,TGTGCCAGCGCCCTGGGTAGCGGGAGAGATACGCAGTATTTT
many,TRBV3-2,TRBJ2-3,.,CASSHGLAGETDTQYF,TGTGCCAGCAGCCACGGACTAGCGGGAGAGACAGATACGCAGTATTTT
many,TRBV7-2,TRBJ1-1,.,CASSSRVKAFF,TGTGCCAGCAGCTCTCGGGTCAAGGCTTTCTTT
.,TRBV6-2/TRBV6-3,TRBJ2-1,TRBD2,CASRGGEEQFF,TGTGCCAGCAGGGGGGGGGAGGAGCAGTTCTTC
many,TRBV9,TRBJ2-1,.,CASSVGALSSYNEQFF,TGTGCCAGCAGCGTAGGAGCGTTGAGCTCCTACAATGAGCAGTTCTTC
many,TRBV7-3,TRBJ2-1,TRBD2,CASSLPLAGGPGSNEQFF,TGTGCCAGCAGCTTACCACTAGCGGGAGGGCCGGGTTCCAATGAGCAGTTCTTC
many,TRBV29-1,TRBJ2-3,.,CSVESRDSLGDTQYF,TGCAGCGTTGAAAGTCGAGACAGCCTCGGGGATACGCAGTATTTT
few,TRBV7-8,TRBJ2-1,TRBD1,CASSLEGQRHNEQFF,TGTGCCAGCAGCTTAGAGGGACAGCGCCACAATGAGCAGTTCTTC
many,TRBV25-1,TRBJ1-2,.,CASSESPVYGYTF,TGTGCCAGCAGTGAATCTCCCGTTTATGGCTACACCTTC